The entry below describes one TCR beta chain. The target antigen is unknown. This entry belongs to a study of T cell responses to AZD1222 COVID-19 vaccine. The study's findings and limits: A reported finding is that nearly half of spike-specific TCRs target unmutated variant regions. Repertoire sampling occurred only after the peak T cell response. Among AZD1222 vaccinees, only 5 to 7 were seropositive at baseline.

The CDR3 covers 14 residues. The V end was cut by 2 bases, the J end by 4 bases, with 11 bases between. Germline CDR1 LGHNA, CDR2 YSLEER. The repertoire was sequenced with immunoSEQ multiplex PCR; TCRdb's copy has only in-frame clones and lacks some. The repertoire holds roughly 150,000 clones, 91% seen once, with 1.1% to 1.5% in the top ten. The chain has TRBV4-3 and TRBJ1-2, with D unresolved. The origin of this receptor is an adult in good health. This sample comprised peripheral blood, obtained on day 0 of AZD1222 vaccination. The CDR3 spells CASSQRAIGYGYTF. CDR3 nucleotide sequence: TGCGCCAGCAGCCAAAGGGCTATCGGCTATGGCTACACCTTC.